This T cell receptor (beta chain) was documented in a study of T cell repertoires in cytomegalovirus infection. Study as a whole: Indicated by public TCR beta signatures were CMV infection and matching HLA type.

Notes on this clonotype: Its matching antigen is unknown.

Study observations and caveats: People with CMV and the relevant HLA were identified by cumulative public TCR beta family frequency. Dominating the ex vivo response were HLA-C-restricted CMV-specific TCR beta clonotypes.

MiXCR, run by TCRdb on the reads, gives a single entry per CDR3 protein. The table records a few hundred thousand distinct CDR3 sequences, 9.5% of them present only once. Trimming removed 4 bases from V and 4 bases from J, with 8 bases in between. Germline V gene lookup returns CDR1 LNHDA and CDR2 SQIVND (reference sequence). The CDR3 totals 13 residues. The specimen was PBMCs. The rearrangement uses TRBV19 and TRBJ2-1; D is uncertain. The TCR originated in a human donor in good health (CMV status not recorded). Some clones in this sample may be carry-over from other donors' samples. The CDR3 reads CASSRGAYNEQFF. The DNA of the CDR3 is TGTGCCAGTAGTAGGGGTGCATACAATGAGCAGTTCTTC.